This TCR beta chain was sequenced during a study of cytomegalovirus exposure and HLA in healthy donors. At the level of the study: Unique TCRs numbering some 93 million, obtained from HLA-typed donors, made up an early data release.

PCR primers comprised 60 Vbeta and 13 Jbeta primers. The table came from immunoSEQ multiplex PCR; TCRdb's copy has only in-frame clones and leaves some out. The table lists about 140,000 clones, 80% of them singletons, with less than 3% in the top ten. The V end was cut by 3 bases, the J end by 2 bases, with 12 bases between. CDR3 length: 15 amino acids. Germline loops: CDR1 MNHNS, CDR2 SASEGT. The sample comprised PBMCs. This sequence was found in a man aged 45-65 years in good health and CMV-seronegative. The rearrangement links TRBV6-1 to TRBJ2-3; possible D gene TRBD1, 5 bases. CDR3 residues: CASSEQGVYTDTQYF. The CDR3 DNA reads as TGTGCCAGCAGTGAGCAGGGCGTTTACACAGATACGCAGTATTTT.